This T cell receptor (beta chain) was documented in a study of Ad26.COV2.S vaccination and SARS-CoV-2 variants. Study-wide points: Similar non-spike TCR breadth was observed in recipients of vaccine and of placebo. Researchers cautioned that TCR breadth and depth analyses may have underestimated total T cell responses. Reports say spike-specific CD8+ and CD4+ T cell responses covered substantial breadth after vaccination.

In the case of this clone: Its antigen remains unidentified.

Treatment given: over 15 received Ad26.COV2.S at low or high dose, single or two shots; 5 received placebo; per-sample allocation not given. Sampling was done on day 63 after the first vaccine or placebo injection. Clones were sequenced by immunoSEQ multiplex PCR, and TCRdb holds only the in-frame ones, with some missing. The data hold about 420,000 clones, with approximately 87% observed a single time. The sequence was obtained from a person between 18 and 65 years old who received the Ad26.COV2.S COVID-19 vaccine or a placebo. The sample consisted of peripheral blood, taken in a trial of Ad26.COV2.S vaccine versus placebo.

CDR3 protein: CASTSGQGSWAYGYTF. CDR3 nucleotide sequence: TGTGCCAGCACGTCAGGACAGGGTTCCTGGGCCTATGGCTACACCTTC. The chain joins TRBV28 to TRBJ1-2, with 8 bases fitting TRBD1. Per germline, CDR1 MDHEN and CDR2 SYDVKM. V trimming: 7 bases; J trimming: 4 bases; junction bases outside the gene matches: 14. The CDR3 is made up of 16 amino acids.